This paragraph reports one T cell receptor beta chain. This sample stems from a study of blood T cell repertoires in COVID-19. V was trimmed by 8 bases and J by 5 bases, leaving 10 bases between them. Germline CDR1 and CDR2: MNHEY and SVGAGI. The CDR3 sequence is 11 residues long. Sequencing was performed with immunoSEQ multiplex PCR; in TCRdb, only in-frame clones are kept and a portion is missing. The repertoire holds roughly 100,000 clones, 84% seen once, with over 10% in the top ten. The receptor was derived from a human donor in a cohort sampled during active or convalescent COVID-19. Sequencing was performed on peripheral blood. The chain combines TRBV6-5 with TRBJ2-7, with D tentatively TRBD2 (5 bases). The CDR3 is CASREEDEQYF. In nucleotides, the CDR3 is TGTGCCAGCCGCGAGGAGGACGAGCAGTACTTC.